This TCR beta chain came from a study of tumor-infiltrating T cells and Merkel cell polyomavirus (TCRdb year 2017). About the study as a whole: In Merkel cell carcinoma patients, the study examined CD8+ T cells specific for the Merkel cell polyomavirus KLL epitope. Disease stage at presentation varied among the patients, and patient follow-up lasted a median of approximately 2.5 years, ranging from roughly 1.1 to 6.0 years. Varied, non-standardized therapies, including chemotherapy, radiation and immunotherapies, were received by the patients. An average of approximately 700 cells (range about 350-8,000) was sorted from blood, and an average of almost 6,000 cells (range roughly 1,800-12,799) was sorted from TIL. TRB sequencing covered KLL-tetramer-sorted cells from blood or tumor-infiltrating lymphocytes in 14 samples, plus 12 matched whole-tumor samples. In the whole study, one tumor sample was a frozen nodal tumor digest, and another tumor sample was a flash-frozen core biopsy of a metastasis.

Robust positive staining for Merkel cell polyomavirus Large T antigen was observed by immunohistochemistry in the tumors of all patients. Twelve Merkel cell carcinoma patients were included, each with robust KLL-tetramer+ populations (above 0.04% of CD8+ T cells) in blood and/or cultured TIL. All patients were Caucasian, with a median age of approximately 65 years and a range of about 45 to 77 years. At least 1.8 million cells were stained with anti-CD8 PE antibody, a KLL APC tetramer and 7-AAD viability dye. Heparinized blood underwent Ficoll preparation to isolate peripheral blood mononuclear cells, which were then cryopreserved. Cells that were tetramer-positive and CD8-high were sorted on a FACSAriaII and then flash frozen. Broader findings and caveats from the paper: Because only a single viral epitope was studied, T cells directed against other Merkel cell polyomavirus epitopes were not captured. KLL-specific TRB repertoires proved diverse and largely private: among hundreds of unique sequences, only one clonotype was public, and a couple of patients shared that clonotype. More unique KLL-specific clonotypes in tumors (roughly 5-120 vs 0-3) was associated with a significant MCC-specific survival advantage (P = 0.0051). A higher intratumoral fraction of KLL-specific T cells (about 1.8-18% versus 0-0.14%) was associated with significantly improved MCC-specific survival. The small sample size of the study (n = 12 patients) is a limitation.

Of note for this clone: Qualities for individual bases were not recorded, and no much larger clone is one base off.

Library construction relied on the immunoSEQ multiplex PCR assay. Adaptive Biotechnologies (Seattle, WA) carried out the genomic DNA extraction, TRB sequencing and normalization. In the paper's pipeline: TRB sequences were counted as tetramer-positive clonotypes only if the estimated count was two or more genomes. To compute clonality, the Shannon entropy of productive TRB sequences was normalized by log2 of unique productive sequences and then subtracted from one. KLL-specific clonotypes in tumors were identified by matching TCRbeta CDR3 amino acid sequences to those from the tetramer-sorted sample of each patient. As stored in TCRdb, this immuneACCESS dataset retains in-frame rearrangements with V and J assigned. A fraction of the clones does not appear; measured against another copy, unresolved V genes explain less than half of the discrepancy, and the remainder lacks a known reason. That table gives V, J and clone size, and the DNA gave D and trimming. This sample's clone table shows 50 or so clones.

From cysteine to phenylalanine, the CDR3 is 14 amino acids long. The sequence is cut down to CDR3 DNA, 42 bases in frame from base 1. At the junction V is shortened by 2 bases and J by 10 bases; bases outside the gene matches: 2. Via the germline V gene, CDR1 is LGHNA and CDR2 YSLEER. What was sequenced was Merkel cell polyomavirus peptide tetramer+ CD8+ T cells sorted from blood. The meaning of the sample's cell subset or site label: CD8+ T cells binding a tetramer loaded with the MCPyV common T-antigen KLL epitope. The V gene is TRBV4-3 and the J gene is TRBJ2-1, with 13 central nucleotides matching TRBD2. This TCR was sampled from a woman aged 45-59 years with Merkel cell carcinoma. The nucleotide sequence is given as TGCGCCAGCAGCCAAACGGGACTAGCGGGGGAGCAGTTCTTC. This encodes CASSQTGLAGEQFF.